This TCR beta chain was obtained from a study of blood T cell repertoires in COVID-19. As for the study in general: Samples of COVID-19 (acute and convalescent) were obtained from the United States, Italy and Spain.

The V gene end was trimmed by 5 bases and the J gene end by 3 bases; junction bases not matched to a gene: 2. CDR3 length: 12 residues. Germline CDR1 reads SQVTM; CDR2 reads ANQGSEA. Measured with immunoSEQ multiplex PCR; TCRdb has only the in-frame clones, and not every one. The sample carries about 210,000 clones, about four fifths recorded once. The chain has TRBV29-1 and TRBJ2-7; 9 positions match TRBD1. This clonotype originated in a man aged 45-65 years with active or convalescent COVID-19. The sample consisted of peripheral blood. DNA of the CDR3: TGCAGCGTTAAGGGACAGGGCTACGAGCAGTACTTC. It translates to CSVKGQGYEQYF.